This TCR beta chain comes out of a study of CD8 T cells in ankylosing spondylitis. Whole-study findings and limits: Reportedly, significant enrichment of disease-linked clones occurred in matched ankylosing spondylitis synovial fluid. Earlier authors reported some of these motif variants in reactive arthritis synovial fluid and blood.

Molecular-barcoded quantitative 5'-RACE produced these TCR beta libraries. TCRdb re-derived calls from the 5' RACE reads in MiXCR, one entry per CDR3 protein. The sample includes approximately 140,000 distinct CDR3 sequences, roughly 8% of them seen just once. There are many counts of this clonotype. What it binds is not known. Per the germline V gene, CDR1 is DFQATT and CDR2 is SNEGSKA (reference sequence). V was shortened by 6 bases and J by 1 base, with 12 bases between the two germline ends. This CDR3 has 13 residues. J is TRBJ1-1 and V is TRBV20-1; D remains unclear. The sample comprised synovial fluid, either unsorted or a sorted T cell fraction (not recorded which). The TCR comes from a male donor with ankylosing spondylitis. This CDR3 reads CSAWAGRNTEAFF. DNA for the CDR3: TGCAGTGCCTGGGCTGGGAGGAACACTGAAGCTTTCTTT.